These 9 T cell receptor beta chains were all obtained from the same sample, sequenced in a study of T cell repertoires in cytomegalovirus infection. MiXCR was run by TCRdb on the reads, yielding one entry per CDR3 protein. The table includes 350,000 to 550,000 distinct CDR3 sequences, around 32% detected once. Material for sequencing was PBMCs. These receptor sequences come from a human donor in good health (CMV status not recorded). Some clones in this sample may be carry-over from other donors' samples.

The chain links TRBV5-4 to TRBJ2-2; weak D call: TRBD1 (5 bases). The CDR3 spans 14 residues. Trimming left V 4 bases short and J 6 bases short, with 13 bases between. Germline CDR1 SGHNT, CDR2 YYREEE (reference sequence). This CDR3 reads CASSSSTVAGELFF. The DNA for the CDR3 is TGTGCCAGCAGCAGTTCGACAGTCGCCGGGGAGCTGTTTTTT.

Comment on this clonotype: This may arise from a read error, as a much more abundant clone is one base away. The gene calls are TRBV12-5 and TRBJ2-3; 14 bases fit TRBD2. The ends lost 6 bases at V and 9 bases at J; junction bases unmatched: 8. This CDR3 has 15 residues. Germline CDR1 LGHNT, CDR2 FRNRAP. DNA of the CDR3: TGTGCTAGTGGGTCTCCGACTAGCGGGGGGGCGACGCAGTATTTT. Its protein is CASGSPTSGGATQYF. The full variable domain, with the rest looked up from reference TRBV12-5 and TRBJ2-3, is DARVTQTPRHKVTEMGQEVTMRCQPILGHNTVFWYRQTMMQGLELLAYFRNRAPLDDSGMPKDRFSAEMPDATLATLKIQPSEPRDSAVYFCASGSPTSGGATQYFGPGTRLTVL.

This clonotype has only a few counts. The CDR3 DNA sequence: TGTGCCAGCAGTTTCATACCTACAGGGAAGGGGCAGTACTTC. This gives the protein CASSFIPTGKGQYF. The chain couples TRBV27 to TRBJ2-7; possibly TRBD1 for D (6 bases). The germline CDR1 and CDR2 sequences are MNHEY and SMNVEV (reference sequence). Trimming left V 3 bases short and J 9 bases short, with 18 bases between. The CDR3 consists of 14 residues.

This clonotype was picked up many times. V is TRBV7-2 and J is TRBJ1-5, with no clear D. In germline, CDR1 is SGHTA, CDR2 FQGNSA. Trimming took off 5 bases at V and 6 bases at J, with 17 bases between the two ends. The CDR3 has 15 residues. The CDR3 loop reads CASSQRRREGQPQHF. DNA for the CDR3: TGTGCCAGCAGCCAACGACGGCGCGAGGGTCAGCCCCAGCATTTT.

The J gene is TRBJ1-6, the V gene TRBV6-5; D is unclear. V shed 4 bases and J shed 13 bases, with 20 bases lying between them. Looked up from germline, CDR1 is MNHEY and CDR2 is SVGAGI. The CDR3 contains 15 residues. The CDR3 region is CASSSRGPEGNPLHF. CDR3 bases: TGTGCCAGCAGTTCCCGGGGTCCTGAGGGCAATCCCCTCCACTTT.

Of note for this clonotype: One junction end does not reproduce the germline sequence, and a read error may be involved. The chain combines TRBV4-1 with TRBJ1-1, with D perhaps matching TRBD1 (6 bases). CDR3 length: 15 residues. Looked up from germline, CDR1 is MGHRA and CDR2 is YSYEKL. The CDR3 loop is CASSQLDSSNTEAIF. The CDR3 DNA follows: TGCGCCAGCAGCCAACTGGACAGTTCTAACACTGAAGCTATCTTT.

The table lists this clonotype with many counts. The chain is built from TRBV7-9 and TRBJ1-1; no clear D gene. The V gene's germline CDR1 is SEHNR and CDR2 FQNEAQ (reference sequence). The CDR3 has 12 residues. V lost 5 bases to trimming and J lost 5 bases, with 9 bases between them. The chain's CDR3 is CASSLAATEAFF. Here the CDR3 DNA reads TGTGCCAGCAGCCTTGCAGCTACTGAAGCTTTCTTT.

With respect to this clonotype: This may arise from a read error, as a much more abundant clone is one base away. J is TRBJ1-4 and V is TRBV7-2; D call uncertain. V was trimmed by 4 bases and J by 8 bases, leaving 20 bases between them. Germline CDR1 reads SGHTA; CDR2 reads FQGNSA. The CDR3 is made up of 16 amino acids. The CDR3 sequence: CASSSANEVGWEKLFF. In DNA form, the CDR3 reads TGTGCCAGCAGCTCAGCGAATGAAGTAGGTTGGGAAAAACTGTTTTTT.

V is TRBV5-1 and J is TRBJ2-5, with 10 nucleotides matching TRBD1. CDR1 is SGHRS and CDR2 is YFSETQ in the germline V gene. The CDR3 has 14 amino acids. The ends lost 4 bases at V and 4 bases at J; junction bases unmatched: 4. Here the CDR3 reads CASSVDRGTETQYF. The CDR3, as DNA: TGCGCCAGCAGCGTGGACAGGGGGACAGAGACCCAGTACTTC.